The rows below give T cell receptor beta chains drawn from one sample of a study of beta chain features in type 1 diabetes. Using immunoSEQ multiplex PCR, the repertoire was profiled, and TCRdb retains in-frame clones only, with some absent. The table includes 350,000 to 450,000 clones, 14% detected once. Sequencing was performed on naive CD4+ T cells from blood. These TCRs come from a man aged 25-45 years in good health. Both conserved end residues are part of each CDR3. Fields, in order: CDR3 protein, CDR3 DNA, clone size, J gene, CDR3 length, D gene, V gene. The D gene is left open where the match is weak. Not every row has a clone size; where given, it reads once, few, many or a size class.

CASSSSADYGYTF TGTGCCAGCAGCTCCTCAGCGGACTATGGCTACACCTTC few TRBJ1-2 13 - TRBV5-6
CAISQRVTTGNEQFF TGTGCCATCAGTCAGAGGGTTACCACGGGGAATGAGCAGTTCTTC few TRBJ2-1 15 - TRBV10-3
CASSFRRLAGPPYEQYF TGTGCCAGCAGCTTCCGAAGACTAGCGGGCCCTCCCTACGAGCAGTACTTC - TRBJ2-7 17 TRBD2 TRBV5-4
CASSPGRRYGYTF TGTGCCAGCAGCCCAGGACGGCGCTATGGCTACACCTTC few TRBJ1-2 13 - TRBV5-6
CSARRGNEQFF TGCAGTGCTAGACGCGGCAATGAGCAGTTCTTC - TRBJ2-1 11 - TRBV20-1
CSVEPNGADTQYF TGCAGCGTTGAGCCGAACGGTGCGGATACGCAGTATTTT few TRBJ2-3 13 - TRBV29-1
CASSTGTANTEAFF TGTGCCAGCAGCACCGGGACAGCGAACACTGAAGCTTTCTTT - TRBJ1-1 14 TRBD1 TRBV9
CASSLDPASYEQYF TGTGCCAGCAGCTTAGACCCCGCTAGCTACGAGCAGTACTTC few TRBJ2-7 14 - TRBV7-2
CASSRQETQYF TGCGCCAGCAGCCGACAAGAGACCCAGTACTTC - TRBJ2-5 11 - TRBV5-1
CASSVRLAPYNEQFF TGTGCCAGCAGCGTAAGGCTAGCACCCTACAATGAGCAGTTCTTC few TRBJ2-1 15 - TRBV9
CASSFGQVDGYTF TGTGCCAGCAGTTTTGGGCAGGTGGATGGCTACACCTTC - TRBJ1-2 13 - TRBV28
CASSSPGQRNTIYF TGTGCCAGCAGCTCCCCGGGACAAAGAAACACCATATATTTT - TRBJ1-3 14 - TRBV7-2
CASTPGGFYGYTF TGTGCCAGCACCCCAGGAGGGTTCTATGGCTACACCTTC - TRBJ1-2 13 - TRBV6-5
CASSQRGFHGYTF TGCGCCAGCAGCCAACGGGGGTTCCATGGCTACACCTTC - TRBJ1-2 13 - TRBV4-3
CASSSAAGTTRNSPLHF TGTGCCAGCAGCTCGGCGGCTGGGACCACGCGTAATTCACCCCTCCACTTT - TRBJ1-6 17 - TRBV5-4
CASSLVVEAFF TGTGCCAGCAGCTTAGTTGTTGAAGCTTTCTTT few TRBJ1-1 11 - TRBV7-9
CAWSVPRQGKNEQFF TGTGCCTGGAGTGTACCCCGACAGGGGAAAAATGAGCAGTTCTTC few TRBJ2-1 15 TRBD1 TRBV30
CASSLDNALEQYF TGCGCCAGCAGCTTGGATAACGCCCTCGAGCAGTACTTC - TRBJ2-7 13 - TRBV5-1
CAISAGTGGIGELFF TGTGCCATCAGCGCCGGCACAGGGGGCATCGGGGAGCTGTTTTTT few TRBJ2-2 15 TRBD1 TRBV10-3
CASSQDTPYMGTDTQYF TGCGCCAGCAGCCAAGATACCCCTTATATGGGCACAGATACGCAGTATTTT - TRBJ2-3 17 - TRBV4-1
CATQDRNEQFF TGTGCCACCCAGGATAGAAATGAGCAGTTCTTC - TRBJ2-1 11 - TRBV25-1
CASSLRRQMNTEAFF TGTGCCAGCAGCTTACGTCGACAGATGAACACTGAAGCTTTCTTT - TRBJ1-1 15 - TRBV7-3
CSVERRDRGYNEQFF TGCAGCGTTGAAAGAAGGGACAGGGGGTACAATGAGCAGTTCTTC - TRBJ2-1 15 TRBD1 TRBV29-1
CSVLGGVSIDTQYF TGCAGCGTCCTTGGCGGGGTCAGTATAGATACGCAGTATTTT - TRBJ2-3 14 - TRBV29-1
CASSLYGREETQYF TGTGCCAGCAGCTTGTACGGTCGTGAGGAGACCCAGTACTTC - TRBJ2-5 14 - TRBV7-2
CAWTSSLGGQPQHF TGTGCCTGGACTTCCTCCCTGGGGGGTCAGCCCCAGCATTTT few TRBJ1-5 14 - TRBV30
CATQLQRADEQFF TGTGCCACCCAGCTCCAAAGGGCTGATGAGCAGTTCTTC few TRBJ2-1 13 - TRBV15
CAWRPGLNTEAFF TGTGCCTGGAGACCCGGCCTGAACACTGAAGCTTTCTTT - TRBJ1-1 13 - TRBV30